This T cell receptor (beta chain) comes out of a study of T cell repertoires in cytomegalovirus infection. Study overall: HLA-C-restricted CMV epitopes, recently identified, and well-studied HLA-B-restricted ones were used by the study. Both a matching HLA type and CMV infection were indicated by public TCR beta signatures. Study-wide results and limits: Dominating the ex vivo response were TCR beta clonotypes that were CMV-specific and HLA-C-restricted. Cumulative frequency of public TCR beta families picked out carriers of CMV plus the relevant HLA.

TCRdb reprocessed the reads with MiXCR, giving one entry per CDR3 protein. Of about 110,000 distinct CDR3 sequences listed, 35% to 50% were seen once; the top ten hold 74%. Of note for this clonotype: Its antigen is unidentified.

V gave up 8 bases and J gave up 6 bases, with 16 bases separating them. The CDR3 loop spans 13 amino acids. The sample in question was CD8+ T cells from cultured PBMCs, obtained from culture after CMV antigen stimulation. The chain combines TRBV12-3 or TRBV12-4 with TRBJ1-2; D possibly corresponds to TRBD1 (5 bases). This TCR came from a human donor in good health (CMV status not recorded). Some clones in this sample may be carry-over from other donors' samples. CDR3 sequence: CASDGGARDGYTF. The CDR3 DNA reads as TGTGCCAGCGACGGAGGGGCAAGGGATGGCTACACCTTC.